These 3 T cell receptor beta chains came from one sample sequenced in a study of T-cell memory formation after mild COVID-19. TCRdb reanalysed the 5' RACE reads using MiXCR and keeps one entry per CDR3 protein. The table records about 240,000 distinct CDR3 sequences, 8% to 9.5% of them present only once. Specimen: PBMCs or a T cell subset sorted from them (not recorded which). The source is a man aged 18 to 30 who had mild COVID-19 (a few samples of this study predate the infection). Cell type and time point are not known.

This clonotype was recorded a few times. The genes are TRBV7-2 and TRBJ1-5; 10 bases map to TRBD1. The J segment lost 2 bases and the V segment lost 5 bases, leaving 3 bases of the junction unmatched. This CDR3 contains 15 residues. Germline CDR1 is SGHTA and CDR2 is FQGNSA. The CDR3 spells CASSPTGGRNQPQHF. The CDR3 DNA reads TGTGCCAGCAGCCCGACAGGGGGCCGCAATCAGCCCCAGCATTTT.

The chain is built from TRBV6-2 or TRBV6-3 and TRBJ2-7; maybe TRBD2 (6 bases). The CDR3 totals 14 residues. The V and J ends lost 6 bases and 1 base respectively, with 13 bases between them. CDR1 MNHEY and CDR2 SVGEGT come from the germline V gene. For the CDR3, the DNA is TGTGCCAGCAGCCCACCCCGGGAGTCCTACGAGCAGTACGTC. As protein: CASSPPRESYEQYV.

This clonotype occurred a few times. The V gene is TRBV27, the J gene TRBJ2-1; D is uncertain. The germline V gene has CDR1 MNHEY and CDR2 SMNVEV (reference sequence). The V end was cut by 1 base, the J end by 7 bases, with 8 bases between. The CDR3 spans 13 residues. The chain's CDR3 is CASSLFIWNEQFF. The DNA of the CDR3 is TGTGCCAGCAGTTTATTCATCTGGAATGAGCAGTTCTTC.